Included here is one T cell receptor beta chain sequence, with context. These data originate in a study of blood T cell repertoires in COVID-19. Data came from immunoSEQ multiplex PCR; TCRdb stores just in-frame clones and leaves some out. The sample yields about 100,000 clones, 90% seen once. The length of the CDR3 is 15 residues. V was trimmed by 4 bases and J by 0 bases, leaving 13 bases between them. Per germline, CDR1 GTSNPN and CDR2 SVGIG (reference sequence). The chain carries TRBV30 and TRBJ1-3; D unclear. The sequence derives from a man aged 18 to 29 with COVID-19, enrolled during active disease. Specimen: peripheral blood. CDR3 in DNA: TGTGCCTGGAAACGTGCGGGGAGCTCTGGAAACACCATATATTTT. This encodes CAWKRAGSSGNTIYF.